These 13 T cell receptor beta chains originate from one sample sequenced in a study of shared clonotypes between healthy human individuals. Sequencing used immunoSEQ multiplex PCR; TCRdb keeps in-frame clones, though not all of them. Of approximately 1.4 million clones detected, roughly 98% appear once; the ten largest clones hold 0.4% to 0.45%. Input material: naive CD4+ T cells sorted from blood. Subset reported: CD45RA+ positively selected. These receptors were collected from a man aged 30 to 39 in good health.

The rearrangement links TRBV28 to TRBJ1-2; the D is unclear. Germline assignment: CDR1 MDHEN and CDR2 SYDVKM. Trimming stripped 6 bases from V and 0 bases from J, with 11 bases between. The CDR3 is 14 residues long. The CDR3 DNA reads TGTGCCAGCAGCCCCAGCGGACCTAACTATGGCTACACCTTC. It codes for CASSPSGPNYGYTF.

The rearrangement links TRBV30 to TRBJ1-1, with no clear D. V shed 4 bases and J shed 1 base, with 10 bases lying between them. Germline loops: CDR1 GTSNPN, CDR2 SVGIG (reference sequence). The CDR3 has 13 residues. CDR3 residues: CAWNRRPNTEAFF. The CDR3 nucleotides read TGTGCCTGGAATCGCCGGCCGAACACTGAAGCTTTCTTT.

V usage is TRBV5-1 and J usage is TRBJ2-7; D not certain. V was clipped by 4 bases and J by 2 bases, with 10 bases between them. CDR3 length: 13 residues. CDR1 and CDR2 (germline): SGHRS, YFSETQ. The CDR3 DNA is TGCGCCAGCAGCCCTAATGTTGCCTACGAGCAGTACTTC. Amino acids: CASSPNVAYEQYF.

V usage is TRBV5-4 and J usage is TRBJ2-7; D is ambiguous. This CDR3 has 15 residues. In germline, CDR1 is SGHNT, CDR2 YYREEE (reference sequence). Trimming took off 4 bases at V and 1 base at J, with 15 bases between the two ends. In DNA, the CDR3 is TGTGCCAGCAGCCTGTGGGCGGCAGAGTCCTACGAGCAGTACTTC. This translates into CASSLWAAESYEQYF.

V and J are TRBV5-1 and TRBJ2-1; 8 positions match TRBD2. V lost 4 bases and J lost 2; bases outside the gene matches: 8. The CDR3 length is 16 residues. Germline V lookup: CDR1 SGHRS, CDR2 YFSETQ. Here the CDR3 reads CASSPDLAGTYNEQFF. The CDR3 DNA is TGCGCCAGCAGCCCCGACCTAGCGGGCACCTACAATGAGCAGTTCTTC.

The rearrangement uses TRBV7-8 and TRBJ2-7; D ambiguous. V was trimmed by 2 bases and J by 5 bases, leaving 16 bases between them. CDR1 and CDR2 from the germline V gene are SGHVS and FQNEAQ. The CDR3 length is 15 residues. Here the CDR3 DNA reads TGTGCCAGCAGCTTAAGGACCCCCTCCATCAACGAGCAGTACTTC. Its protein is CASSLRTPSINEQYF. Supplemented by reference TRBV7-8 and TRBJ2-7, the full variable domain reads GAGVSQSPRYKVAKRGQDVALRCDPISGHVSLFWYQQALGQGPEFLTYFQNEAQLDKSGLPSDRFFAERPEGSVSTLKIQRTQQEDSAVYLCASSLRTPSINEQYFGPGTRLTVT.

The genes are TRBV7-6 and TRBJ2-1; D might be TRBD1 (8 bases). The length of the CDR3 is 19 residues. Trimming removed 5 bases from V and 1 base from J, with 24 bases in between. Germline CDR1 SGHVS, CDR2 FNYEAQ. In nucleotides, the CDR3 is TGTGCCAGCAGCCTCATCTCAGGGGGCAGCGGGATTTCCTACAATGAGCAGTTCTTC. Translation gives CASSLISGGSGISYNEQFF.

As DNA, the CDR3 is TGTGCCACCACCCCCAGTCCGGGTTATGGCTACACCTTC. It yields the protein CATTPSPGYGYTF. V and J are TRBV15 and TRBJ1-2; D is undetermined. V lost 7 bases and J 5 bases, leaving 14 bases between the germline ends. The CDR3 contains 13 residues. Germline V gives CDR1 LNHNV, CDR2 YYDKDF (reference sequence).

The genes are TRBV9 and TRBJ2-1, with 8 bases identical to TRBD2. CDR1 and CDR2 (germline): SGDLS, YYNGEE. CDR3 size: 16 residues. Unmatched junction bases numbered 7, after V lost 0 bases and J lost 5 bases. This CDR3 reads CASSVGPGGPDNEQFF. The DNA of the CDR3 is TGTGCCAGCAGCGTAGGTCCGGGAGGGCCCGACAATGAGCAGTTCTTC.

This chain links TRBV7-9 with TRBJ1-1; D is undetermined. Per germline, CDR1 SEHNR and CDR2 FQNEAQ (reference sequence). The CDR3 has 13 residues. Trimming shortened V by 0 bases and J by 4 bases, and 6 bases separated the two germline ends. As DNA, the CDR3 is TGTGCCAGCAGCTTAGCGCCAGGCACTGAAGCTTTCTTT. This codes for CASSLAPGTEAFF.

V gene TRBV9 combines with J gene TRBJ2-2; the match to TRBD2 covers 10 bases. The V gene end was trimmed by 0 bases and the J gene end by 1 base; junction bases not matched to a gene: 3. The CDR3 is 17 residues long. Germline CDR1 reads SGDLS; CDR2 reads YYNGEE. The CDR3 protein is CASSVEPSGRNTGELFF. CDR3 in DNA: TGTGCCAGCAGCGTAGAGCCTAGCGGGAGGAACACCGGGGAGCTGTTTTTT.

The genes are TRBV5-4 and TRBJ2-2, with TRBD2 identical over 11 bases. The CDR3 is 15 residues long. The trim removed 2 bases at V and 5 bases at J, leaving 2 bases unmatched. The germline V gene encodes CDR1 SGHNT and CDR2 YYREEE (reference sequence). The CDR3 is CASSFGTSGTGELFF. The CDR3 nucleotides are TGTGCCAGCAGCTTCGGGACTAGCGGAACCGGGGAGCTGTTTTTT.

This clone showed up just once. The chain links TRBV18 to TRBJ2-2; 8 positions agree with TRBD1. V lost 3 bases to trimming and J lost 5 bases; unmatched junction nucleotides: 8. The germline V gene has CDR1 KGHSH and CDR2 LQKENI. CDR3 length: 16 amino acids. The CDR3 DNA reads TGTGCCAGCTCACCCAACGGACAGGGTCAGACCGGGGAGCTGTTTTTT. Translation: CASSPNGQGQTGELFF.